This passage covers 22 T cell receptor beta chains from one sample sequenced in a study of CD8+CD57+ T cells in acquired aplastic anemia. Patients included in sequencing had previously demonstrated CD8+CD57+ cell expansion by flow cytometry. TCR beta VDJ and CDR3 profiling used genomic DNA as template. TCRdb re-derived calls from the reads in MiXCR, one entry per CDR3 protein. Of roughly 500,000 distinct CDR3 sequences in the sample, around 30% were seen once. Sequenced input: sorted CD4+, CD8+, or CD8+CD57+ T cells (not recorded which) from PBMCs. The source is a human donor with aplastic anemia.

Comments on this clonotype: With a much larger clone just one base away, this may be a read error. The rearrangement uses TRBV20-1 and TRBJ2-7; maybe TRBD2 (5 bases). Trimming took off 1 base at V and 4 bases at J, with 11 bases between the two ends. The CDR3 consists of 13 residues. Germline V gene lookup returns CDR1 DFQATT and CDR2 SNEGSKA (reference sequence). CDR3 sequence (DNA): TGCAGTGCTAGAGGGCGGGCTGATTACGAGCAGTACTTC. Protein sequence: CSARGRADYEQYF.

This chain connects TRBV7-9 to TRBJ1-1; D uncertain. Germline CDR1 and CDR2: SEHNR and FQNEAQ (reference sequence). The V gene lost 4 bases and the J gene lost 7 bases, with 7 bases spanning the gap. CDR3 size: 11 residues. CDR3: CASSSSLEAFF. In DNA form, the CDR3 reads TGTGCCAGCAGCTCCTCCCTTGAAGCTTTCTTT.

The genes are TRBV20-1 and TRBJ2-3, with 11 bases lining up with TRBD2. The CDR3 is 15 residues long. The germline CDR1 and CDR2 sequences are DFQATT and SNEGSKA (reference sequence). Unmatched junction bases numbered 8, after V lost 0 bases and J lost 9 bases. CDR3: CSARDQRLAGGTQYF. For the CDR3, the DNA is TGCAGTGCTAGAGATCAGAGGCTAGCGGGAGGAACGCAGTATTTT.

On this clonotype itself: A single base separates this from a much larger clone, so it may be a read error. The chain employs TRBV4-1 and TRBJ2-7; D is uncertain. The CDR3 length is 14 residues. CDR1 and CDR2 from the germline V gene are MGHRA and YSYEKL. The CDR3 reads CASSHRVVLYGQYF. CDR3 DNA: TGCGCCAGCAGCCATCGGGTAGTCCTGTACGGGCAGTACTTC.

The chain uses TRBV24-1 and TRBJ2-3, with 8 bases that match TRBD2. V gave up 11 bases and J gave up 2 bases; unmatched junction bases: 11. The germline gives CDR1 KGHDR, CDR2 SFDVKD. This CDR3 contains 15 residues. The CDR3 here is CASSPGGGATDTQYF. CDR3 nucleotides: TGTGCCAGCAGCCCCGGGGGGGGCGCCACAGATACGCAGTATTTT.

To note about this clonotype: A much larger clone differs by one base, so this may be a read error. The chain combines TRBV20-1 with TRBJ1-2, with no clear D. The CDR3 consists of 11 residues. Germline values: CDR1 DFQATT, CDR2 SNEGSKA (reference sequence). The V and J ends lost 6 bases and 8 bases respectively, with 13 bases between them. CDR3 in amino acids: CSAMDPWGYTF. CDR3 nucleotide sequence: TGCAGTGCCATGGACCCGTGGGGCTACACCTTC.

The CDR3 region is CASSRTGNIYEQYF. The DNA of the CDR3 is TGTGCCAGCAGCCGGACAGGGAACATCTACGAGCAGTACTTC. The chain has TRBV7-2 and TRBJ2-7; TRBD1 agrees at 8 bases. J gave up 3 bases and V 5 bases, and 6 bases lay outside the gene matches. CDR1 SGHTA and CDR2 FQGNSA come from the germline V gene. The CDR3 runs 14 residues.

This clonotype was detected many times. The chain carries TRBV7-3 and TRBJ2-5; maybe TRBD1 (6 bases). The CDR3 totals 13 residues. V lost 1 base and J lost 5, with 8 bases in between. Per germline, CDR1 SGHTA and CDR2 FQGTGA. CDR3: CASSLNRDETQYF. Here the CDR3 DNA reads TGTGCCAGCAGCTTAAACAGGGATGAGACCCAGTACTTC.

The chain has TRBV5-8 and TRBJ1-1, with TRBD1 matching over 10 bases. CDR1 SGHTS and CDR2 YDEGEE come from the germline V gene. This CDR3 spans 16 amino acids. The V and J ends lost 4 bases and 0 bases, in that order; junction bases with no gene match: 6. The CDR3, as DNA: TGTGCCAGCAGCCTAGGACAGGGGGGAATGAACACTGAAGCTTTCTTT. Its translation: CASSLGQGGMNTEAFF.

This clonotype was detected only a few times. The chain carries TRBV2 and TRBJ1-5, with D maybe TRBD1 (6 bases). The length of the CDR3 is 16 residues. V was shortened by 5 bases and J by 2 bases, with 16 bases between the two germline ends. Per germline, CDR1 SNHLY and CDR2 FYNNEI. CDR3 sequence (DNA): TGTGCCAGCAGTCTCTCCCCAGGGGCAGGCAATCAGCCCCAGCATTTT. Translating it yields CASSLSPGAGNQPQHF.

This clonotype was detected a few times. The chain recombines TRBV25-1 with TRBJ1-1; no definite D call. The CDR3 spans 14 residues. V gave up 5 bases and J gave up 1 base, with 11 bases separating them. Germline V gene data show CDR1 as MGHDK and CDR2 as SYGVNS. The CDR3 DNA is TGTGCCAGCAGTTATGGAGGGTCGAACACTGAAGCTTTCTTT. It translates to CASSYGGSNTEAFF.

The CDR3 is CATRCPSSHGTGGAGYGYTF. In DNA, the CDR3 is TGTGCCACCAGATGTCCCAGCAGCCACGGGACAGGGGGCGCAGGATATGGCTACACCTTC. The chain employs TRBV15 and TRBJ1-2; 12 bases fit TRBD1. The junction had 22 bases not matched to a gene; V was cut back by 6 bases and J by 5 bases. CDR1 is LNHNV, CDR2 YYDKDF, per germline (reference sequence). CDR3 length: 20 amino acids.

The table lists this clonotype with many counts. The chain uses TRBV7-9 and TRBJ1-2, with D possibly matching TRBD1 (5 bases). The CDR3 is made up of 16 amino acids. Trimming took off 4 bases at V and 4 bases at J, with 19 bases between the two ends. The germline V gene has CDR1 SEHNR and CDR2 FQNEAQ (reference sequence). The CDR3 DNA sequence: TGTGCCAGCAGCTCAACGGAGGGGAATGTGGGCTATGGCTACACCTTC. It yields the protein CASSSTEGNVGYGYTF.

This clonotype showed up just a few times. The V call is TRBV19, the J call TRBJ2-3, with a tentative D call TRBD1 (6 bases). This CDR3 contains 14 residues. Trimming removed 9 bases at V and 6 bases at J, with 19 bases between. Per germline, CDR1 LNHDA and CDR2 SQIVND (reference sequence). The CDR3 is CASGEGDERDTQYF. CDR3 DNA sequence: TGTGCCAGCGGTGAGGGGGACGAAAGGGATACGCAGTATTTT.

Concerning this clonotype itself: An end of the junction differs from the germline gene, which may be a read error. The J gene is TRBJ2-7, the V gene TRBV4-3; 11 positions agree with TRBD2. Germline CDR1 LGHNA, CDR2 YSLEER. The CDR3 extends over 14 amino acids. The CDR3 spells CARSQGLAGYEQYF. The CDR3 DNA sequence: TGCGCCCGCAGCCAAGGACTAGCGGGCTACGAGCAGTACTTC.

This clonotype was seen at least ten times. The chain carries TRBV4-3 and TRBJ1-6; D gene ambiguous. CDR3 length: 15 residues. Trimming took off 1 base at V and 0 bases at J, with 4 bases between the two ends. Germline V gene lookup returns CDR1 LGHNA and CDR2 YSLEER. The CDR3 spells CASSQGGSYNSPLHF. As DNA, the CDR3 is TGCGCCAGCAGCCAAGGGGGCTCCTATAATTCACCCCTCCACTTT.

The J gene is TRBJ1-2, the V gene TRBV18; tentative D call: TRBD1 (5 bases). V was shortened by 6 bases and J by 3 bases, with 23 bases between the two germline ends. This CDR3 is 17 amino acids long. From germline, CDR1 is KGHSH and CDR2 LQKENI. For the CDR3, the DNA is TGTGCCAGCTCCCCCCGGCTCGGTGCAGGGAGCGACTATGGCTACACCTTC. As protein: CASSPRLGAGSDYGYTF.

The sample holds one count of this clonotype. The gene calls are TRBV15 and TRBJ2-1; D uncertain. Germline V lookup: CDR1 LNHNV, CDR2 YYDKDF (reference sequence). V lost 0 bases, J lost 4 bases, and 10 bases lay in between. The CDR3 totals 15 residues. In DNA form, the CDR3 reads TGTGCCACCAGCAGAGAGCGGTGGAATTACAATGAGCAGTTCTTC. This gives the protein CATSRERWNYNEQFF.

This clonotype was seen many times. This rearrangement joins TRBV25-1 to TRBJ2-6; TRBD1 aligns across 10 bases. V shed 5 bases and J 4 bases; nucleotides not matched to a gene: 8. CDR1 and CDR2 from the germline V gene are MGHDK and SYGVNS. The CDR3 length is 17 residues. CDR3 nucleotides: TGTGCCAGCAGTAATACGGGACAGGGGATCGGGGCCAACGTCCTGACTTTC. Amino acids: CASSNTGQGIGANVLTF.

The chain combines TRBV20-1 with TRBJ2-3; 12 bases map to TRBD2. The ends lost 6 bases at V and 0 bases at J; junction bases unmatched: 4. Looked up from germline, CDR1 is DFQATT and CDR2 is SNEGSKA (reference sequence). This CDR3 is built from 15 residues. The CDR3 bases are TGCAGTGCCAAGGGGACTAGCGGGAGCACAGATACGCAGTATTTT. As protein: CSAKGTSGSTDTQYF.

The J gene is TRBJ2-1, the V gene TRBV30, with TRBD1 matching over 7 bases. Germline V gene lookup returns CDR1 GTSNPN and CDR2 SVGIG (reference sequence). This CDR3 spans 16 amino acids. With 0 bases clipped from V and 1 base from J, the junction kept 6 bases outside the gene matches. The DNA of the CDR3 is TGTGCCTGGAGTGTGGTTACAGGGGCATCCTACAATGAGCAGTTCTTC. This codes for CAWSVVTGASYNEQFF. Using reference TRBV30 and TRBJ2-1 for the parts outside the CDR3, the full variable domain is SQTIHQWPATLVQPVGSPLSLECTVEGTSNPNLYWYRQAAGRGLQLLFYSVGIGQISSEVPQNLSASRPQDRQFILSSKKLLLSDSGFYLCAWSVVTGASYNEQFFGPGTRLTVL.

CDR3 in DNA: TGCGCCAGCAGCCAAGCACGGTTGAACACCGGGGAGCTGTTTTTT. Its translation is CASSQARLNTGELFF. The chain recombines TRBV4-3 with TRBJ2-2; D gene unclear. CDR3 length: 15 amino acids. CDR1 LGHNA and CDR2 YSLEER come from the germline V gene. V dropped 1 base and J dropped 1 base, with 7 bases sitting between them.